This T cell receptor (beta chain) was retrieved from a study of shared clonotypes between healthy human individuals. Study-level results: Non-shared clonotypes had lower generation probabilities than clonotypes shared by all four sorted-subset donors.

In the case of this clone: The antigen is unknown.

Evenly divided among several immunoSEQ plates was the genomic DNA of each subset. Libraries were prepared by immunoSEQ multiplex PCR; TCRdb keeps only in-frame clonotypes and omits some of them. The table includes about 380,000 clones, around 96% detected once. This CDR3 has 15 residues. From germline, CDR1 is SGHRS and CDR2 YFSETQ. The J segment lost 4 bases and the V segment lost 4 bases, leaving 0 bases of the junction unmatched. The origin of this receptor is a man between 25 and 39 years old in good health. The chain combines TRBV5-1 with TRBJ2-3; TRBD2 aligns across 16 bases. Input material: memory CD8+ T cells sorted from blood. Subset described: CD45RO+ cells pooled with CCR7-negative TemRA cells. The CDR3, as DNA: TGCGCCAGCAGCGGGACTAGCGGGAGGGCAGATACGCAGTATTTT. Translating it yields CASSGTSGRADTQYF.